Below, 26 T cell receptor beta chains from the same sample are listed, as sequenced in a study of T cell responses to AZD1222 COVID-19 vaccine. Clones were read by immunoSEQ multiplex PCR, and TCRdb kept only the in-frame ones, dropping some. The sample carries about 110,000 clones, around 90% recorded once. The source was peripheral blood, collected on day 0 of MenACWY control vaccination. The receptors derive from an adult in good health.

This chain links TRBV15 with TRBJ1-5; D is unclear. The CDR3 is 16 amino acids. Between the trimmed V and J ends, which lost 3 bases and 0 bases, there was a span of 12 bases. Per germline, CDR1 LNHNV and CDR2 YYDKDF (reference sequence). CDR3 DNA sequence: TGTGCCACCAGCAGTCTGGGGAAATATAGCAATCAGCCCCAGCATTTT. This translates into CATSSLGKYSNQPQHF.

The genes are TRBV6-6 and TRBJ2-5, with D uncertain. The CDR3 spans 14 residues. V lost 0 bases and J 5 bases, leaving 10 bases between the germline ends. Germline V gene sequence: CDR1 MNHNY, CDR2 SVGAGI (reference sequence). Here the CDR3 DNA reads TGTGCCAGCAGTTACTCGTCAGGTTACGAGACCCAGTACTTC. It specifies CASSYSSGYETQYF.

This chain uses TRBV25-1 with TRBJ1-1; 9 nucleotides match TRBD1. The ends lost 2 bases at V and 3 bases at J; junction bases unmatched: 4. Germline V gives CDR1 MGHDK, CDR2 SYGVNS. The CDR3 spans 15 residues. The CDR3 reads CASSEPRTGDTEAFF. The CDR3 coding sequence is TGTGCCAGCAGTGAACCCCGGACAGGGGACACTGAAGCTTTCTTT.

This clone was detected once. Here the CDR3 reads CASSWGWAEAFF. The CDR3 DNA sequence: TGTGCCAGCAGTTGGGGGTGGGCTGAAGCTTTCTTT. The genes are TRBV12-3 or TRBV12-4 and TRBJ1-1; a possible D gene is TRBD1 (5 bases). The CDR3 runs to 12 residues. Trimming left V 4 bases short and J 6 bases short, with 9 bases between.

This chain joins TRBV6-5 and TRBJ1-1, with 7 bases fitting TRBD1. CDR1 is MNHEY and CDR2 is SVGAGI in the germline V gene. V shed 2 bases, J shed 1 base, and the junction held 1 base outside the gene matches. The CDR3 extends over 14 amino acids. The CDR3 loop reads CASSYRTGNTEAFF. The DNA of the CDR3 is TGTGCCAGCAGTTACAGGACAGGGAACACTGAAGCTTTCTTT.

The V call is TRBV7-2, the J call TRBJ1-2; no clear D gene. The germline V gene has CDR1 SGHTA and CDR2 FQGNSA. The CDR3 runs to 11 residues. The V and J ends lost 3 bases and 5 bases respectively, with 4 bases between them. This CDR3 is CASSFGYGYTF. The DNA for the CDR3 is TGTGCCAGCAGCTTCGGGTATGGCTACACCTTC.

The genes are TRBV10-3 and TRBJ2-5; the match to TRBD1 covers 9 bases. There are 13 residues in the CDR3. Germline lookup yields CDR1 ENHRY and CDR2 SYGVKD. V was pared by 9 bases and J by 4 bases, with 6 bases of the junction left unmatched. In DNA, the CDR3 is TGTGCCATAAGGACAGGGGAGGCAGAGACCCAGTACTTC. It specifies CAIRTGEAETQYF.

The V gene is TRBV28, the J gene TRBJ1-2; maybe TRBD1 (5 bases). The CDR3 runs to 14 residues. V lost 2 bases to trimming and J lost 2 bases, with 9 bases between them. Per the germline V gene, CDR1 is MDHEN and CDR2 is SYDVKM. CDR3: CASSLRGRNYGYTF. CDR3 nucleotides: TGTGCCAGCAGTTTAAGGGGACGAAACTATGGCTACACCTTC.

The rearrangement joins TRBV7-2 to TRBJ2-7; D perhaps matches TRBD1 (5 bases). This CDR3 has 15 residues. Germline V lookup: CDR1 SGHTA, CDR2 FQGNSA. Between the trimmed V and J ends, which lost 6 bases and 0 bases, there was a span of 15 bases. The CDR3 DNA sequence: TGTGCCAGCAGGAAAGACAGTACTATCTCCTACGAGCAGTACTTC. This sequence encodes CASRKDSTISYEQYF.

The chain employs TRBV2 and TRBJ1-1; tentative D call: TRBD1 (5 bases). CDR3 length equals 14 residues. Germline assignment: CDR1 SNHLY and CDR2 FYNNEI. Trimming took 2 bases from V and 1 from J, leaving 8 bases between them. The DNA of the CDR3 is TGTGCCAGCAGTGAATTGGGACCGAACACTGAAGCTTTCTTT. Protein product: CASSELGPNTEAFF. The entire variable domain, with the rest obtained from reference TRBV2 and TRBJ1-1, is as follows: EPEVTQTPSHQVTQMGQEVILRCVPISNHLYFYWYRQILGQKVEFLVSFYNNEISEKSEIFDDQFSVERPDGSNFTLKIRSTKLEDSAMYFCASSELGPNTEAFFGQGTRLTVV.

Of note for this clone: Given the absence of the conserved phenylalanine or tryptophan at the CDR3 end, a read error is likely. The DNA is left out, because the CDR3 cannot be placed on it with certainty; the CDR3 is given as TCRdb lists it. This chain connects TRBV23-1 to TRBJ1-3. TRBV23-1 is an ORF, and what it does is uncertain. The CDR3 sequence runs 10 residues, both termini included. The CDR3 loop is CASSEGPRSV.

This CDR3 reads CASSVWGGRYNEQFF. The CDR3 DNA reads as TGTGCCAGCAGCGTTTGGGGGGGACGTTACAATGAGCAGTTCTTC. The chain recombines TRBV9 with TRBJ2-1; TRBD2 matches 7 bases. The CDR3 consists of 15 residues. The V gene's germline CDR1 is SGDLS and CDR2 YYNGEE. V shed 2 bases, J shed 4 bases, and the junction held 6 bases outside the gene matches.

Remarks on this clone: This sample includes further DNA sequences coding for the same CDR3. The rearrangement joins TRBV5-4 to TRBJ1-2, with a tentative D call TRBD1 (5 bases). The germline V gene has CDR1 SGHNT and CDR2 YYREEE (reference sequence). V was clipped by 4 bases and J by 2 bases, with 12 bases between them. The CDR3 contains 14 residues. Written as DNA, the CDR3 is TGTGCCAGCAGCCTGCAGGGTGGGAACTATGGCTACACCTTC. Its protein product is CASSLQGGNYGYTF.

This clone was counted once. The chain employs TRBV7-2 and TRBJ2-7; TRBD2 agrees at 10 bases. The V segment lost 3 bases and the J segment 0 bases; nucleotides outside the gene matches: 5. Germline V gene data show CDR1 as SGHTA and CDR2 as FQGNSA. The CDR3 is made up of 16 amino acids. The CDR3 spells CASSFSLAGSSYEQYF. In DNA form, the CDR3 reads TGTGCCAGCAGCTTTTCACTAGCGGGGAGCTCCTACGAGCAGTACTTC.

The chain joins TRBV6-5 to TRBJ1-4, with D perhaps TRBD1 (5 bases). V lost 4 bases to trimming and J lost 5 bases, with 14 bases between them. Per the germline V gene, CDR1 is MNHEY and CDR2 is SVGAGI. The CDR3 length is 15 residues. For the CDR3, the DNA is TGTGCCAGCAGTTCTCGGGGCGGGGGGAATGAAAAACTGTTTTTT. This translates into CASSSRGGGNEKLFF.

The V and J genes are TRBV7-3 and TRBJ1-6; no firm D call. The germline V gene has CDR1 SGHTA and CDR2 FQGTGA. The CDR3 runs 14 residues. V lost 6 bases to trimming and J lost 8 bases, with 14 bases between them. In DNA form, the CDR3 reads TGTGCCAGCAGGTTAGGACGTGACGATTCACCCCTCCACTTT. It translates to CASRLGRDDSPLHF.

This clone is medium-sized. The chain uses TRBV6-2 or TRBV6-3 and TRBJ2-7; 11 nucleotides agree with TRBD1. After removal of 7 bases from V and 2 bases from J, the junction contained 7 bases not matched to a gene. The V gene's germline CDR1 is MNHEY and CDR2 SVGEGT. There are 15 residues in the CDR3. In DNA form, the CDR3 reads TGTGCCAGCACCCCAGGACAGGGGGCCCCCTACGAGCAGTACTTC. Protein: CASTPGQGAPYEQYF.

This rearrangement joins TRBV5-1 to TRBJ2-3, with D possibly being TRBD1 (5 bases). CDR1 and CDR2 (germline): SGHRS, YFSETQ. The CDR3 is made up of 14 amino acids. Trimming took 2 bases from V and 4 from J, leaving 11 bases between them. This CDR3 is CASSFDSGADTQYF. CDR3 DNA sequence: TGCGCCAGCAGCTTCGACAGTGGCGCAGATACGCAGTATTTT. Variable domain in full (rest from reference TRBV5-1 and TRBJ2-3): KAGVTQTPRYLIKTRGQQVTLSCSPISGHRSVSWYQQTPGQGLQFLFEYFSETQRNKGNFPGRFSGRQFSNSRSEMNVSTLELGDSALYLCASSFDSGADTQYFGPGTRLTVL.

Note on this clone: Other nucleotide sequences in the sample specify the same CDR3. This chain connects TRBV30 to TRBJ2-1, with TRBD1 as a possible D gene (5 bases). Germline V gene lookup returns CDR1 GTSNPN and CDR2 SVGIG (reference sequence). The CDR3 loop spans 11 amino acids. V dropped 3 bases and J dropped 8 bases, with 8 bases sitting between them. The chain's CDR3 is CAWSVGDEQFF. CDR3 nucleotides: TGTGCCTGGAGCGTAGGGGATGAGCAGTTCTTC.

A single count supports this clone. The V call is TRBV6-5, the J call TRBJ1-5; perhaps TRBD1 as D (5 bases). The V end lost 7 bases, the J end lost 1 base, and 14 bases lay between the germline ends. CDR3 size: 15 residues. CDR1 and CDR2 from the germline V gene are MNHEY and SVGAGI. In DNA form, the CDR3 reads TGTGCCAGCACCGGACAAGGGTCGAGCAATCAGCCCCAGCATTTT. Translated, it gives CASTGQGSSNQPQHF.

The genes are TRBV10-2 and TRBJ2-1; 11 bases align to TRBD2. The germline V gene encodes CDR1 WSHSY and CDR2 SAAADI. CDR3 size: 14 residues. V shed 8 bases and J 9 bases; nucleotides not matched to a gene: 9. CDR3 sequence: CASQLAGGVGEQFF. CDR3 coding DNA: TGCGCCAGCCAGCTAGCGGGGGGCGTGGGTGAGCAGTTCTTC.

This clone was seen once. V gene TRBV6-5 combines with J gene TRBJ2-5; 7 bases line up with TRBD2. The germline CDR1 and CDR2 sequences are MNHEY and SVGAGI. This CDR3 comprises 14 residues. V lost 2 bases to trimming and J lost 3 bases; unmatched junction nucleotides: 3. The CDR3 loop is CASSYNGGEETQYF. The CDR3 DNA reads TGTGCCAGCAGTTACAATGGGGGGGAAGAGACCCAGTACTTC.

As to this clone: The sample contains more than one DNA sequence encoding this CDR3. This chain joins TRBV7-9 and TRBJ1-5; D perhaps matches TRBD1 (5 bases). The ends were cut back, 5 bases at V and 4 bases at J, with 9 bases in the middle. Per the germline V gene, CDR1 is SEHNR and CDR2 is FQNEAQ (reference sequence). The length of the CDR3 is 13 residues. In nucleotides, the CDR3 is TGTGCCAGCAGCCTTCAGGGTAATCAGCCCCAGCATTTT. This translates into CASSLQGNQPQHF.

The gene calls are TRBV11-1 and TRBJ2-1, with 7 bases lining up with TRBD1. Germline V CDR1 and CDR2: SGHAT, FQDESV (reference sequence). After removal of 3 bases from V and 3 bases from J, the junction contained 5 bases not matched to a gene. The CDR3 is 15 residues long. The CDR3 here is CASSLGQGVYNEQFF. CDR3 in DNA: TGTGCCAGCAGCTTGGGGCAGGGGGTCTACAATGAGCAGTTCTTC.

The chain uses TRBV7-9 and TRBJ1-4, with D perhaps TRBD1 (6 bases). The CDR3 length is 17 residues. Germline V gene lookup returns CDR1 SEHNR and CDR2 FQNEAQ (reference sequence). V shed 2 bases and J shed 1 base, with 14 bases lying between them. The CDR3 sequence is CASSLMRTDRTNEKLFF. DNA of the CDR3: TGTGCCAGCAGCTTAATGAGGACAGATCGAACTAATGAAAAACTGTTTTTT.

This chain joins TRBV12-3 or TRBV12-4 and TRBJ1-4; D is unclear. The germline V and J ends were trimmed by 7 bases and 0 bases, with 6 bases remaining between them. The CDR3 is made up of 13 amino acids. Here the CDR3 reads CASNDATNEKLFF. CDR3 bases: TGTGCCAGCAACGATGCAACTAATGAAAAACTGTTTTTT.